The next 29 T cell receptor beta chains were all read from a single sample in a study of Ad26.COV2.S vaccination and SARS-CoV-2 variants. Method: immunoSEQ multiplex PCR; TCRdb's copy keeps in-frame clones and lacks some. The sample shows a few hundred thousand clones, over 75% of them seen only once. Regarding treatment: about 20 received Ad26.COV2.S at low or high dose, single or two shots; roughly 5 received placebo; per-sample allocation not given. Specimen acquisition occurred on day 63 following the initial vaccine or placebo injection. This material consisted of peripheral blood, taken in a trial of Ad26.COV2.S vaccine versus placebo. The receptor source for this set is a person between 18 and 60 years old who received the Ad26.COV2.S COVID-19 vaccine or a placebo.

The V gene is TRBV15, the J gene TRBJ2-7; D not resolved. From germline, CDR1 is LNHNV and CDR2 YYDKDF (reference sequence). The V end lost 0 bases, the J end lost 4 bases, and 7 bases lay between the germline ends. The CDR3 is made up of 13 amino acids. DNA for the CDR3: TGTGCCACCAGCAGAGATTTACTTTACGAGCAGTACTTC. It specifies CATSRDLLYEQYF. Full variable domain (remainder filled in from reference TRBV15 and TRBJ2-7): DAMVIQNPRYQVTQFGKPVTLSCSQTLNHNVMYWYQQKSSQAPKLLFHYYDKDFNNEADTPDNFQSRRPNTSFCFLDIRSPGLGDTAMYLCATSRDLLYEQYFGPGTRLTVT.

The V call is TRBV6-5, the J call TRBJ2-1; 10 bases are a match to TRBD1. After removal of 4 bases from V and 6 bases from J, the junction contained 6 bases not matched to a gene. Per the germline V gene, CDR1 is MNHEY and CDR2 is SVGAGI. The CDR3 spans 15 residues. CDR3 amino acids: CASSSSRDRGNEQFF. In DNA form, the CDR3 reads TGTGCCAGCAGTTCCAGCCGGGACAGGGGCAATGAGCAGTTCTTC.

V usage is TRBV3-1 (or the pseudogene TRBV3-2) and J usage is TRBJ1-5; D remains ambiguous. The CDR3 has 13 residues. Germline lookup yields CDR1 LGHDT and CDR2 YNNKEL (reference sequence). Trimming stripped 1 base from V and 6 bases from J, with 7 bases between. CDR3 DNA sequence: TGTGCCAGCAGCCAAGTTGCGGGTCAGCCCCAGCATTTT. This encodes CASSQVAGQPQHF.

This chain links TRBV27 with TRBJ2-5; no clear D. Trimming shortened V by 0 bases and J by 5 bases, and 13 bases separated the two germline ends. The CDR3 runs to 15 residues. Germline V CDR1 and CDR2: MNHEY, SMNVEV (reference sequence). CDR3 nucleotides: TGTGCCAGCAGTTTATCCCCTTGGAATAAGGAGACCCAGTACTTC. It translates to CASSLSPWNKETQYF.

V and J are TRBV5-1 and TRBJ2-1, with D tentatively TRBD2 (6 bases). V dropped 3 bases and J dropped 4 bases, with 14 bases sitting between them. CDR1 is SGHRS and CDR2 is YFSETQ in the germline V gene. This CDR3 is 15 amino acids long. The CDR3 loop is CASSSRGGSYNEQFF. The CDR3 DNA reads as TGCGCCAGCAGCTCACGTGGAGGGTCATACAATGAGCAGTTCTTC.

This clone has just one count. V and J are TRBV7-8 and TRBJ2-1, with 13 positions matching TRBD2. Trimming took 4 bases from V and 9 from J; bases not matched to a gene: 9. The CDR3 contains 16 residues. Per the germline V gene, CDR1 is SGHVS and CDR2 is FQNEAQ. DNA of the CDR3: TGTGCCAGCAGCTCCCCCGGACTAGCGGGAGTAACTGAGCAGTTCTTC. Its protein is CASSSPGLAGVTEQFF. The complete variable domain, with remaining parts taken from reference TRBV7-8 and TRBJ2-1, reads GAGVSQSPRYKVAKRGQDVALRCDPISGHVSLFWYQQALGQGPEFLTYFQNEAQLDKSGLPSDRFFAERPEGSVSTLKIQRTQQEDSAVYLCASSSPGLAGVTEQFFGPGTRLTVL.

V gene TRBV23-1 combines with J gene TRBJ2-1, with a weak D call TRBD1 (6 bases). TRBV23-1 is marked as an open reading frame, function uncertain. This CDR3 has 19 amino acids. The V and J ends lost 0 bases and 3 bases respectively, with 21 bases between them. CDR3 nucleotides: TGCGCCAGCAGTCAATCGCCAGGGCCCACAGGGCTAATCTACAATGAGCAGTTCTTC. Translating it yields CASSQSPGPTGLIYNEQFF.

The chain joins TRBV18 to TRBJ2-3, with a weak D call TRBD2 (7 bases). The CDR3 is made up of 16 amino acids. Germline V lookup: CDR1 KGHSH, CDR2 LQKENI. With 3 bases removed from V and 2 bases from J, the gap between germline ends came to 15 bases. The CDR3 protein is CASSPASAGATDTQYF. The CDR3 DNA follows: TGTGCCAGCTCACCCGCTTCGGCGGGGGCCACAGATACGCAGTATTTT.

This rearrangement joins TRBV4-1 to TRBJ2-2; 14 bases match TRBD2. This CDR3 has 18 amino acids. The V and J ends lost 4 bases and 4 bases, in that order; junction bases with no gene match: 8. CDR1 is MGHRA and CDR2 is YSYEKL in the germline V gene. DNA of the CDR3: TGCGCCAGCAGCCGATCCCGACTAGCGGGAGGGGGCACCGGGGAGCTGTTTTTT. As protein: CASSRSRLAGGGTGELFF.

V gene TRBV27 combines with J gene TRBJ2-3; D gene unclear. The CDR3 loop spans 18 amino acids. Trimming took off 11 bases at V and 1 base at J, with 28 bases between the two ends. Germline V gene lookup returns CDR1 MNHEY and CDR2 SMNVEV (reference sequence). The CDR3 DNA reads as TGTGCCTGTCCCGGCTGTCTGCTAGAAGTGGGCTGCACAGATACGCAGTATTTT. Its translation: CACPGCLLEVGCTDTQYF.

The rearrangement links TRBV19 to TRBJ2-7; 10 bases agree with TRBD2. The CDR3 sequence is 14 residues long. The germline CDR1 and CDR2 sequences are LNHDA and SQIVND (reference sequence). The V and J ends lost 3 bases and 5 bases, in that order; junction bases with no gene match: 4. CDR3 DNA: TGTGCCAGTAGTATCAGTCTAGCGGGGGACGAGCAGTACTTC. Its translation is CASSISLAGDEQYF.

V and J are TRBV7-3 and TRBJ2-2, with D hard to call. The V end was cut by 6 bases, the J end by 1 base, with 9 bases between. The CDR3 extends over 14 amino acids. The V gene's germline CDR1 is SGHTA and CDR2 FQGTGA. The CDR3 sequence is CASSFIGNTGELFF. In DNA, the CDR3 is TGTGCCAGCAGTTTTATAGGGAACACCGGGGAGCTGTTTTTT.

J is TRBJ1-1 and V is TRBV25-1; no definite D call. CDR3 size: 13 residues. Germline values: CDR1 MGHDK, CDR2 SYGVNS. The V and J ends lost 4 bases and 1 base respectively, with 7 bases between them. The CDR3 reads CASSGSGNTEAFF. The CDR3 nucleotides are TGTGCCAGCAGTGGATCAGGGAACACTGAAGCTTTCTTT.

This clone occurred many times. This chain joins TRBV21-1 and TRBJ2-5; TRBD2, the D gene given by the table, was not confirmed from the DNA. TRBV21-1 is deemed a pseudogene. The CDR3 contains 16 residues. CDR3 nucleotides: TGTGCCAGCAGCATTCCGACGGAGCCCTTCCAAGAGACCCAGTACTTC. Protein: CASSIPTEPFQETQYF.

This chain joins TRBV19 and TRBJ1-5, with no clear D. Germline values: CDR1 LNHDA, CDR2 SQIVND (reference sequence). Trimming took 5 bases from V and 3 from J, leaving 8 bases between them. This CDR3 has 13 residues. CDR3 in DNA: TGTGCCAGTAGTCCGGACCCCAATCAGCCCCAGCATTTT. Translating gives CASSPDPNQPQHF.

V gene TRBV30 combines with J gene TRBJ2-7; 8 bases match TRBD1. V trimming: 0 bases; J trimming: 3 bases; junction bases outside the gene matches: 7. The CDR3 consists of 15 residues. CDR1 is GTSNPN, CDR2 SVGIG, per germline (reference sequence). CDR3 residues: CAWSVKTGGVYEQYF. In DNA form, the CDR3 reads TGTGCCTGGAGTGTAAAAACAGGGGGAGTCTACGAGCAGTACTTC.

The V gene is TRBV4-1, the J gene TRBJ2-2; 9 positions match TRBD2. The length of the CDR3 is 17 residues. The J segment lost 5 bases and the V segment lost 1 base, leaving 8 bases of the junction unmatched. From germline, CDR1 is MGHRA and CDR2 YSYEKL. The CDR3 region is CASSQGVSGRHTGELFF. As DNA, the CDR3 is TGCGCCAGCAGCCAAGGGGTGAGCGGGAGGCATACCGGGGAGCTGTTTTTT.

This clone appeared once. The chain recombines TRBV5-1 with TRBJ1-3, with 7 positions matching TRBD1. V was clipped by 4 bases and J by 2 bases; unmatched bases: 3. Germline loops: CDR1 SGHRS, CDR2 YFSETQ. This CDR3 has 14 amino acids. Here the CDR3 DNA reads TGCGCCAGCAGCCTTCAGGGGGCTGGAAACACCATATATTTT. Translated, it gives CASSLQGAGNTIYF.

The chain employs TRBV24-1 and TRBJ2-2, with unresolved D. V lost 5 bases to trimming and J lost 5 bases, with 11 bases between them. From germline, CDR1 is KGHDR and CDR2 SFDVKD. This CDR3 has 14 amino acids. The CDR3 here is CATSGRALTGELFF. The CDR3 DNA reads as TGTGCCACCAGTGGCCGGGCCCTAACCGGGGAGCTGTTTTTT.

This chain joins TRBV3-1 (or the pseudogene TRBV3-2) and TRBJ2-7; a weak D match, TRBD1 (6 bases). From germline, CDR1 is LGHDT and CDR2 YNNKEL (reference sequence). The CDR3 runs to 14 residues. The V end was cut by 4 bases, the J end by 4 bases, with 14 bases between. CDR3 sequence: CASSPPGQLYEQYF. CDR3 bases: TGTGCCAGCAGCCCCCCGGGACAACTATACGAGCAGTACTTC.

The chain employs TRBV27 and TRBJ1-5, with 7 bases lining up with TRBD1. The trim removed 6 bases at V and 0 bases at J, leaving 5 bases unmatched. Looked up from germline, CDR1 is MNHEY and CDR2 is SMNVEV (reference sequence). This CDR3 is built from 15 residues. CDR3: CASRPTGDSNQPQHF. The CDR3 bases are TGTGCCAGCAGGCCCACAGGGGATAGCAATCAGCCCCAGCATTTT.

The chain carries TRBV30 and TRBJ1-6; D perhaps matches TRBD1 (6 bases). The CDR3 length is 13 residues. Germline CDR1 reads GTSNPN; CDR2 reads SVGIG (reference sequence). CDR3 region: CAREIRGNSPLHF. CDR3 DNA: TGTGCGAGGGAAATCAGGGGAAATTCACCCCTCCACTTT.

The J gene is TRBJ2-4, the V gene TRBV6-1; D gene uncertain. Trimming pared 2 bases from V and 1 base from J, leaving 9 bases between. CDR1 is MNHNS, CDR2 SASEGT, per germline. The CDR3 covers 15 residues. CDR3 in amino acids: CASSESRAAKNIQYF. The CDR3 region has the DNA TGTGCCAGCAGTGAAAGCCGGGCCGCCAAAAACATTCAGTACTTC.

V and J are TRBV3-1 (or the pseudogene TRBV3-2) and TRBJ1-2, with D possibly matching TRBD1 (6 bases). V lost 2 bases, J lost 0 bases, and 25 bases lay in between. Germline CDR1 and CDR2: LGHDT and YNNKEL (reference sequence). The CDR3 loop spans 20 amino acids. CDR3 bases: TGTGCCAGCAGCCAACGTTTAGGGGGGCAGGGGAAAGAATCTAACTATGGCTACACCTTC. Its translation is CASSQRLGGQGKESNYGYTF.

The chain recombines TRBV5-1 with TRBJ2-1; 9 bases match TRBD2. V shed 4 bases, J shed 4 bases, and the junction held 6 bases outside the gene matches. Germline V gene sequence: CDR1 SGHRS, CDR2 YFSETQ. The CDR3 length is 15 residues. Written as DNA, the CDR3 is TGCGCCAGCAGCACAGATAGCGGGAGTTACAATGAGCAGTTCTTC. It translates to CASSTDSGSYNEQFF.

The J gene is TRBJ2-7, the V gene TRBV7-3, with a weak D call TRBD2 (5 bases). The V gene lost 2 bases and the J gene lost 0 bases, with 8 bases spanning the gap. The CDR3 sequence is 14 residues long. Germline CDR1 and CDR2: SGHTA and FQGTGA. The DNA for the CDR3 is TGTGCCAGCAGCTTAGCAGGAGGCTCCTACGAGCAGTACTTC. This gives the protein CASSLAGGSYEQYF.

This chain connects TRBV9 to TRBJ2-2, with 10 bases lining up with TRBD2. The CDR3 covers 16 residues. From germline, CDR1 is SGDLS and CDR2 YYNGEE. With V trimmed by 0 bases and J by 7 bases, 6 bases remained unmatched. The CDR3 region is CASSVAPSGRVGELFF. The DNA of the CDR3 is TGTGCCAGCAGCGTAGCCCCTAGCGGGAGAGTCGGGGAGCTGTTTTTT.

This chain connects TRBV5-4 to TRBJ2-7; 10 bases line up with TRBD1. Germline values: CDR1 SGHNT, CDR2 YYREEE (reference sequence). CDR3 length equals 16 residues. V lost 4 bases, J lost 6 bases, and 13 bases stayed unmatched. The CDR3 DNA follows: TGTGCCAGCAGCCACGGGACAGGGGCTGGACTCGTCGAGCAGTACTTC. Translating it yields CASSHGTGAGLVEQYF.

The J gene is TRBJ2-2, the V gene TRBV5-1; 12 positions agree with TRBD2. This CDR3 is 17 amino acids long. The V gene end was trimmed by 0 bases and the J gene end by 4 bases; junction bases not matched to a gene: 4. Germline V lookup: CDR1 SGHRS, CDR2 YFSETQ. As DNA, the CDR3 is TGCGCCAGCAGCTTGGTTACGACTAGCGGGAGCACCGGGGAGCTGTTTTTT. This codes for CASSLVTTSGSTGELFF. Full variable domain (rest looked up from reference TRBV5-1 and TRBJ2-2): KAGVTQTPRYLIKTRGQQVTLSCSPISGHRSVSWYQQTPGQGLQFLFEYFSETQRNKGNFPGRFSGRQFSNSRSEMNVSTLELGDSALYLCASSLVTTSGSTGELFFGEGSRLTVL.